Listed below are T cell receptor beta chains from one sample, sequenced in a study of T cell repertoires in cytomegalovirus infection. TCRdb re-called the reads with MiXCR, one entry per CDR3 protein. The profile shows approximately 25,000 distinct CDR3 sequences, under 20% of them singletons. Their antigens remain unidentified. This sample comprised CD8+ T cells from cultured PBMCs, obtained from culture after CMV antigen stimulation. The receptors originated from a human donor in good health (CMV status not recorded). Some clones in this sample may be carry-over from other donors' samples. Each CDR3 is given with its conserved first and last residue. D genes are given only for firm matches. Clone size, where shown, is once, few, many, or a class for clones that have expanded.

cdr3_nt: TGTGCCAGCAGCTTAAAGCCTACTGGGGGAGATACGCAGTATTTT; cdr3_aa: CASSLKPTGGDTQYF; d_call: -; cdr3_length: 15; v_call: TRBV11-2; j_call: TRBJ2-3; clone_size: few
cdr3_nt: TGCAGTGCAAAAAAGACGGTCACCGGGGAGCTGTTTTTT; cdr3_aa: CSAKKTVTGELFF; d_call: -; cdr3_length: 13; v_call: TRBV20-1; j_call: TRBJ2-2; clone_size: few
cdr3_nt: TGTGCCAGCAGCTTAGGCGGGGCTAGCACAGATACGCAGTATTTT; cdr3_aa: CASSLGGASTDTQYF; d_call: -; cdr3_length: 15; v_call: TRBV7-8; j_call: TRBJ2-3; clone_size: few
cdr3_nt: TGTGCCAGCAGTTTGAACGAGCGTCAGATTTCTGAGCAGTACTTC; cdr3_aa: CASSLNERQISEQYF; d_call: -; cdr3_length: 15; v_call: TRBV12-3/TRBV12-4; j_call: TRBJ2-7; clone_size: many
cdr3_nt: TGTGCCAGCAGTTTCCCGGGGCAGGGGGTCTCTGGAAACACCATATATTTT; cdr3_aa: CASSFPGQGVSGNTIYF; d_call: TRBD1; cdr3_length: 17; v_call: TRBV28; j_call: TRBJ1-3; clone_size: -
cdr3_nt: TGTGCCAGCAGCTTCGGGGTCGCTTTCAATGAGCAGTTCTTC; cdr3_aa: CASSFGVAFNEQFF; d_call: -; cdr3_length: 14; v_call: TRBV5-4; j_call: TRBJ2-1; clone_size: few
cdr3_nt: TGTGCCAGCCCAGGGGTCCTCTTCTCTGGGGCCAACGTCCTGACTTTC; cdr3_aa: CASPGVLFSGANVLTF; d_call: -; cdr3_length: 16; v_call: TRBV7-9; j_call: TRBJ2-6; clone_size: -
cdr3_nt: TGTGCCAGCACCCCGACTAGCGGGAAAGAGACCCAGTACTTC; cdr3_aa: CASTPTSGKETQYF; d_call: TRBD2; cdr3_length: 14; v_call: TRBV2; j_call: TRBJ2-5; clone_size: few
cdr3_nt: TGTGCCAGCAGTTTCACAATACCGGGACAGGGGAAGGCCGGGGAGCTGTTTTTT; cdr3_aa: CASSFTIPGQGKAGELFF; d_call: TRBD1; cdr3_length: 18; v_call: TRBV6-2/TRBV6-3; j_call: TRBJ2-2; clone_size: many
cdr3_nt: TGTGCCAGCAAGACCGGGACCAGCACAGATACGCAGTATTTT; cdr3_aa: CASKTGTSTDTQYF; d_call: -; cdr3_length: 14; v_call: TRBV19; j_call: TRBJ2-3; clone_size: -
cdr3_nt: TGTGCCAGCAGCTCAACCCAGTGGATGGCATCCCAAGAGACCCAGTACTTC; cdr3_aa: CASSSTQWMASQETQYF; d_call: -; cdr3_length: 17; v_call: TRBV7-8; j_call: TRBJ2-5; clone_size: -
cdr3_nt: TGTGCCAGCAGTGAAGGAGAGGGGGGCTCATACAATGAGCAGTTCTTC; cdr3_aa: CASSEGEGGSYNEQFF; d_call: -; cdr3_length: 16; v_call: TRBV6-1; j_call: TRBJ2-1; clone_size: many
cdr3_nt: TGTGCCAGCAGCGCTACGGGCATTCAGTACTTC; cdr3_aa: CASSATGIQYF; d_call: -; cdr3_length: 11; v_call: TRBV7-2; j_call: TRBJ2-4; clone_size: few
cdr3_nt: TGTGCCAGCAGTTTAGGAGGTGAACAGCCTTACTTC; cdr3_aa: CASSLGGEQPYF; d_call: -; cdr3_length: 12; v_call: TRBV28; j_call: TRBJ2-7; clone_size: -
cdr3_nt: TGTGCCAGCAGCTTATATCGACAGGCAACTAATGAAAAACTGTTTTTT; cdr3_aa: CASSLYRQATNEKLFF; d_call: -; cdr3_length: 16; v_call: TRBV7-6; j_call: TRBJ1-4; clone_size: -
cdr3_nt: TGCGCCAGCAGCCCATGGACCTTTGGCGATGGCTACACCTTC; cdr3_aa: CASSPWTFGDGYTF; d_call: -; cdr3_length: 14; v_call: TRBV4-1; j_call: TRBJ1-2; clone_size: -
cdr3_nt: TGTGCCAGCAGCTTGCGAGGGGACAGGAAGTCAGGGGAGCTGTTTTTT; cdr3_aa: CASSLRGDRKSGELFF; d_call: TRBD1; cdr3_length: 16; v_call: TRBV11-2; j_call: TRBJ2-2; clone_size: -
cdr3_nt: TGTGCCAGCAGTTTAGATTCGGGGAGAAGAAACACCATATATTTT; cdr3_aa: CASSLDSGRRNTIYF; d_call: -; cdr3_length: 15; v_call: TRBV12-3/TRBV12-4; j_call: TRBJ1-3; clone_size: few
cdr3_nt: TGTGCCAGCTCAGTGCCGGGACAGGGGCTTCCCAGCGAAAAACTGTTTTTT; cdr3_aa: CASSVPGQGLPSEKLFF; d_call: TRBD1; cdr3_length: 17; v_call: TRBV18; j_call: TRBJ1-4; clone_size: few
cdr3_nt: TGTGCCATCACCGGGACTGAAAACTATGGCTACACCTTC; cdr3_aa: CAITGTENYGYTF; d_call: -; cdr3_length: 13; v_call: TRBV10-3; j_call: TRBJ1-2; clone_size: -
cdr3_nt: TGTGCCAGCAGCTTGGGACCGGGTCCTAGGGATGGCTACACCTTC; cdr3_aa: CASSLGPGPRDGYTF; d_call: -; cdr3_length: 15; v_call: TRBV5-4; j_call: TRBJ1-2; clone_size: -
cdr3_nt: TGTGCCAGCAGACAGCTGGGACAGGGGGCTAAAGATACGCAGTATTTT; cdr3_aa: CASRQLGQGAKDTQYF; d_call: TRBD1; cdr3_length: 16; v_call: TRBV7-9; j_call: TRBJ2-3; clone_size: few
cdr3_nt: TGTGCCAGCAGCTCTACCCAGGCAAATCAGCCCCAGCATTTT; cdr3_aa: CASSSTQANQPQHF; d_call: -; cdr3_length: 14; v_call: TRBV7-6; j_call: TRBJ1-5; clone_size: few
cdr3_nt: TGTGCCAGCATATACGACAGGGGGATACACACCGGGGAGCTGTTTTTT; cdr3_aa: CASIYDRGIHTGELFF; d_call: TRBD1; cdr3_length: 16; v_call: TRBV6-2/TRBV6-3; j_call: TRBJ2-2; clone_size: few
cdr3_nt: TGCGCCAGCAGCCAGGGAGCAGGGGTGGGCGAGCAGTACTTC; cdr3_aa: CASSQGAGVGEQYF; d_call: -; cdr3_length: 14; v_call: TRBV4-3; j_call: TRBJ2-7; clone_size: -
cdr3_nt: TGTGCCAGCAGCCAAGATCGGAATAACTATGGCTACACCTTC; cdr3_aa: CASSQDRNNYGYTF; d_call: -; cdr3_length: 14; v_call: TRBV14; j_call: TRBJ1-2; clone_size: -
cdr3_nt: TGTGCCACTCGGACTAGCGAAGAGACCCAGTACTTC; cdr3_aa: CATRTSEETQYF; d_call: TRBD2; cdr3_length: 12; v_call: TRBV12-3/TRBV12-4; j_call: TRBJ2-5; clone_size: many
cdr3_nt: TGTGCCAGCAGCTTAAGCCGGGGGGGACTAGCGGGGACCGGGGAGCTGTTTTTT; cdr3_aa: CASSLSRGGLAGTGELFF; d_call: TRBD2; cdr3_length: 18; v_call: TRBV7-2; j_call: TRBJ2-2; clone_size: -